The T cell receptor beta chain described here comes from a study of Graves' ophthalmopathy and Graves' hyperthyroidism. Study-wide findings and caveats: Classification of ophthalmopathy versus stable hyperthyroidism by a 13-signature model yielded around 88% sensitivity and 70% to 83% specificity.

This clonotype was detected many times. The antigen is not known. Hyperthyroidism in these 18- to 65-year-old patients was newly diagnosed, lasting under 2 months. Other autoimmune diseases, uncontrolled infections, pregnancy or lactation led to the exclusion of patients. Diagnosis relied on clinical symptoms, serum thyroxine, TRAb, thyroid ultrasound and orbital computed tomography. TCR beta CDR3 regions were amplified from RNA transcripts. An opening RT-PCR round employed HTBI primers and preceded a second-round multiplex PCR. TCRdb reprocessed the multiplex PCR reads via MiXCR and lists one record per CDR3 protein. The data contain more than 1,000,000 distinct CDR3 sequences, 35% to 40% of them singletons. The CDR3 covers 16 residues. Per the germline V gene, CDR1 is LNHNV and CDR2 is YYDKDF (reference sequence). Deletions cut 1 base from V and 3 bases from J, with 13 bases between.

This clonotype was sampled from an adult man with Graves' hyperthyroidism. The sequenced sample consisted of peripheral blood or thyroid tissue (not recorded which). The chain uses TRBV15 and TRBJ1-5; no clear D. The DNA of the CDR3 is TGTGCCACCAGCAGAGCTCCCGGAGAATTCAATCAGCCCCAGCATTTT. It yields the protein CATSRAPGEFNQPQHF.